Presented here are 8 T cell receptor beta chains from one specimen sequenced in a study of CXCR3-negative and CXCR3-positive naive CD8 T cells. Via 5' RACE with UMI labels, TRB cDNA libraries were prepared. Reanalyzing the 5' RACE reads, TCRdb keeps one entry per CDR3 protein, without DNA. The table lists more than 6,500 distinct CDR3 sequences. General study results and limits: Relative to CXCR3-negative naive cells, CXCR3-positive naive cells had more hydrophobic TRB CDR3s.

Their cognate antigens are unknown. The material sequenced was naive CXCR3+ CD8+ T cells from blood. Subset indicated: CD45RO-CCR7+CD27+CD95- naive CD8+ T cells expressing CXCR3 (TNR3+). The receptors shown here come from a human donor in good health. Some clones in this sample may be carry-over from other donors' samples.

This chain uses TRBV29-1 with TRBJ2-2. Germline V gene data show CDR1 as SQVTM and CDR2 as ANQGSEA. The CDR3 loop spans 12 amino acids. This CDR3 is CSGYTMTGELFF.

This clonotype is identified as medium-sized from frequency. This chain links TRBV29-1 with TRBJ1-2. The V gene's germline CDR1 is SQVTM and CDR2 ANQGSEA. The CDR3 covers 17 residues. CDR3 amino acids: CSVEEWEGRRLDYGYTF.

This clonotype is identified as medium-sized from frequency. The rearrangement links TRBV2 to TRBJ2-2; there is no DNA to check the TCRdb D call of TRBD1. This CDR3 is 18 amino acids long. Germline loops: CDR1 SNHLY, CDR2 FYNNEI. The CDR3 sequence: CASTLGQGIIGNTGELFF.

This clonotype is medium-sized by frequency. J is TRBJ2-1 and V is TRBV28; as DNA is missing, the TRBD1 call by TCRdb cannot be tested. From germline, CDR1 is MDHEN and CDR2 SYDVKM. This CDR3 contains 13 residues. This chain's CDR3 is CASSLTGRDEQFF. Combining the CDR3 with reference TRBV28 and TRBJ2-1 gives the whole variable domain DVKVTQSSRYLVKRTGEKVFLECVQDMDHENMFWYRQDPGLGLRLIYFSYDVKMKEKGDIPEGYSVSREKKERFSLILESASTNQTSMYLCASSLTGRDEQFFGPGTRLTVL.

The V gene is TRBV6-1, the J gene TRBJ2-7; TCRdb's D gene call, TRBD2, goes unchecked for lack of DNA. The CDR3 contains 17 residues. Germline V CDR1 and CDR2: MNHNS, SASEGT. The CDR3 protein is CASGFGFLAESSYEQYF.

The V gene is TRBV29-1, the J gene TRBJ2-1. Looked up from germline, CDR1 is SQVTM and CDR2 is ANQGSEA. This CDR3 has 14 residues. The CDR3 sequence: CSVVLAPAYNEPFF.

This clonotype is identified as medium-sized from frequency. The rearrangement joins TRBV12-5 to TRBJ2-3. The CDR3 is made up of 11 amino acids. CDR1 is LGHNT, CDR2 FRNRAP, per germline. This chain's CDR3 is CASGLEDTQYF.

Considering frequency, this clonotype is medium-sized. This CDR3 reads CASSLVSVLAETQYF. The chain uses TRBV7-9 and TRBJ2-5; TCRdb lists TRBD2, though no DNA is available to test this call. This CDR3 has 15 amino acids. The germline CDR1 and CDR2 sequences are SEHNR and FQNEAQ (reference sequence).